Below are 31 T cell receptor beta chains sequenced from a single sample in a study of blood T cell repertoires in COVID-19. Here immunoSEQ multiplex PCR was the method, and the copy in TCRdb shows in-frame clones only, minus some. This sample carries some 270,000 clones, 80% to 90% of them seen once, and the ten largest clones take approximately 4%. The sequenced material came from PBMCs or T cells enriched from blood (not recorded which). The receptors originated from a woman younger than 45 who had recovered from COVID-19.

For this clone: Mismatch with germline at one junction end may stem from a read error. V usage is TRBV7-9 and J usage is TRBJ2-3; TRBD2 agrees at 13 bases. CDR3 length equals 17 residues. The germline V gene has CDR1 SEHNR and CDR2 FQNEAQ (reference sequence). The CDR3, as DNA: TGTGCCAGCAGCAAGACTAGCGGGGGGTCAAACACAGATACGCAATATTTT. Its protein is CASSKTSGGSNTDTQYF.

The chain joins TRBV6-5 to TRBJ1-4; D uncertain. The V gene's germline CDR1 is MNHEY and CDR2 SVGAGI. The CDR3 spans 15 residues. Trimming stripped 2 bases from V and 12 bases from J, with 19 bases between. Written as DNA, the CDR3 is TGTGCCAGCAGTTACGGTCGGTTGGGCCTCCAGGAACTGTTTTTT. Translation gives CASSYGRLGLQELFF.

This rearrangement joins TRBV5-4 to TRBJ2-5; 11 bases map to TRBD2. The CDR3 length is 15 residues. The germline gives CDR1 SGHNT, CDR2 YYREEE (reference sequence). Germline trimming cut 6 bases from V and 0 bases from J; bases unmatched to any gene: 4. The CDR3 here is CASTASGGYQETQYF. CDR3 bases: TGTGCCAGCACTGCTAGCGGGGGGTACCAAGAGACCCAGTACTTC.

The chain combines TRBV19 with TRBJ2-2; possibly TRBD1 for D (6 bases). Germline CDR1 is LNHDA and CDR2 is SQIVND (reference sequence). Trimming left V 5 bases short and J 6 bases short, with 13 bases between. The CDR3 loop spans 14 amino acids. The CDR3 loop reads CASSPTGSPGELFF. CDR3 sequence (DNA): TGTGCCAGTAGTCCCACAGGGAGCCCCGGGGAGCTGTTTTTT.

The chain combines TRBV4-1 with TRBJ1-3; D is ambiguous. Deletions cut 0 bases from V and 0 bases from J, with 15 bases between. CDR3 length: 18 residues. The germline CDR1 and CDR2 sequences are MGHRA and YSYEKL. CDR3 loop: CASSQDGGRQRSGNTIYF. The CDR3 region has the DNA TGCGCCAGCAGCCAAGATGGTGGCAGGCAACGCTCTGGAAACACCATATATTTT.

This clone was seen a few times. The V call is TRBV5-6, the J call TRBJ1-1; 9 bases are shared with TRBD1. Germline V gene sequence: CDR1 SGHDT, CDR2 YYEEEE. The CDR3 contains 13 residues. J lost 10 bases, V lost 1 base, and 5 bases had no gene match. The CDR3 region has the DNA TGTGCCAGCAGCTTGAGGACAGGGGCGGTAGCTTTCTTT. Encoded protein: CASSLRTGAVAFF.

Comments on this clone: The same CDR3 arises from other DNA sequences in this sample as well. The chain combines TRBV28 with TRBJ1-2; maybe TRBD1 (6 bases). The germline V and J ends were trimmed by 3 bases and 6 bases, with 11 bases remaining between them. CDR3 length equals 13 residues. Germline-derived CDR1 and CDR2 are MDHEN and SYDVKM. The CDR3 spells CASSLVGADGYTF. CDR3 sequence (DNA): TGTGCCAGCAGTTTGGTGGGGGCGGATGGCTACACCTTC.

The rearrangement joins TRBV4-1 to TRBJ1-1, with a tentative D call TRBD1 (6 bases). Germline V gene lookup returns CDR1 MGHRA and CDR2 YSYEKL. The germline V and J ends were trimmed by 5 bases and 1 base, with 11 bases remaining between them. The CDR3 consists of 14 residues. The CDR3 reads CASSIRQENTEAFF. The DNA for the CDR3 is TGCGCCAGCAGCATCCGACAGGAGAACACTGAAGCTTTCTTT.

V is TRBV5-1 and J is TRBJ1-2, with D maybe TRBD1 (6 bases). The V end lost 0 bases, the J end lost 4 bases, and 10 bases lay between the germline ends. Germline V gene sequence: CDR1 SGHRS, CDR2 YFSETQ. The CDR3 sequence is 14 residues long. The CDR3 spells CASSLDRDTYGYTF. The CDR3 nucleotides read TGCGCCAGCAGCTTGGACAGGGATACCTATGGCTACACCTTC.

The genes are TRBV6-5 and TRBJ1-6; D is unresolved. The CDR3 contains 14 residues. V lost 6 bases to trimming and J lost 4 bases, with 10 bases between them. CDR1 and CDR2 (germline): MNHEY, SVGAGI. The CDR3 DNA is TGTGCCAGCAGATTAGCAGTTTATAATTCACCCCTCCACTTT. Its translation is CASRLAVYNSPLHF.

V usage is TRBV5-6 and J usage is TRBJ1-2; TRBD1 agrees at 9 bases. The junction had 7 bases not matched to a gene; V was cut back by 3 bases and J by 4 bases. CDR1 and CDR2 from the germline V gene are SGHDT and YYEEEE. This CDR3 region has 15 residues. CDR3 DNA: TGTGCCAGCAGCTGGATAAACAGGGGGCTCTATGGCTACACCTTC. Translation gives CASSWINRGLYGYTF.

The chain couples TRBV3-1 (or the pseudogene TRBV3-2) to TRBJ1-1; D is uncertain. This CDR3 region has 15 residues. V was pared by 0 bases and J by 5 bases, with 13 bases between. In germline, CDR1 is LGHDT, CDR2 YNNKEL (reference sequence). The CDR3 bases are TGTGCCAGCAGCCAAGATTTAAGGAGAAAAACTGAAGCTTTCTTT. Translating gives CASSQDLRRKTEAFF.

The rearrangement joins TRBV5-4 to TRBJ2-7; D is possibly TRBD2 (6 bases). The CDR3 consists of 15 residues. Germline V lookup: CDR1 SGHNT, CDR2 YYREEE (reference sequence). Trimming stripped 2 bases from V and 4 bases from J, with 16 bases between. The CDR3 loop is CASSFFGTGEYEQYF. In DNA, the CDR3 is TGTGCCAGCAGCTTCTTTGGGACTGGGGAATACGAGCAGTACTTC.

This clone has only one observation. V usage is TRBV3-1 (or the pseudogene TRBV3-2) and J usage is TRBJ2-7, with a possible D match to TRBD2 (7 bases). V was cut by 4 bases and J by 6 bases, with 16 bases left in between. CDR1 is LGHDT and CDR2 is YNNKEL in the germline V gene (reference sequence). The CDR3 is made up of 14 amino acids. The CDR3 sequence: CASSRLAGEGEQYF. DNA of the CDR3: TGTGCCAGCAGCCGGCTAGCAGGGGAGGGCGAGCAGTACTTC.

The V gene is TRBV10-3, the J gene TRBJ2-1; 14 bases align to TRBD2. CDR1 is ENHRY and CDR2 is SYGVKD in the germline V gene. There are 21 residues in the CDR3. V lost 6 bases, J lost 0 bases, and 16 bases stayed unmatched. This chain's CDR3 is CAIRALLGTSGSTGSYNEQFF. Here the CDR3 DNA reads TGTGCCATCAGGGCCCTGTTAGGGACTAGCGGGAGTACGGGCTCCTACAATGAGCAGTTCTTC.

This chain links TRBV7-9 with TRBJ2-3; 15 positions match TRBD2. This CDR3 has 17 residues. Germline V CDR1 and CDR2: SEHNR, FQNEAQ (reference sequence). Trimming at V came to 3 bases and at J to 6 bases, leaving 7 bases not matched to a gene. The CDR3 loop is CASSFGLAGGPGDTQYF. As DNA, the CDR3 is TGTGCCAGCAGCTTCGGACTAGCGGGAGGGCCCGGTGATACGCAGTATTTT. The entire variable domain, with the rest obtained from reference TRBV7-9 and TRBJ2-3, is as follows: DTGVSQNPRHKITKRGQNVTFRCDPISEHNRLYWYRQTLGQGPEFLTYFQNEAQLEKSRLLSDRFSAERPKGSFSTLEIQRTEQGDSAMYLCASSFGLAGGPGDTQYFGPGTRLTVL.

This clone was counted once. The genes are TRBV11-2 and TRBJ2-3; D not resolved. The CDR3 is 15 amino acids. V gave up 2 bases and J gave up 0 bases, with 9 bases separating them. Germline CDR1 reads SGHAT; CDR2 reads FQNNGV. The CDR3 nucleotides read TGTGCCAGCAGCTTACGAGAAGCGAGCACAGATACGCAGTATTTT. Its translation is CASSLREASTDTQYF.

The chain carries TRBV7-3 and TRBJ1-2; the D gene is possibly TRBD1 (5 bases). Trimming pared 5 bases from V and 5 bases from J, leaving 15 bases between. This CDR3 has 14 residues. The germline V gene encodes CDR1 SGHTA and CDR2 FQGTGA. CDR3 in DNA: TGTGCCAGCAGCCTAGGGCAGGGAACGTATGGCTACACCTTC. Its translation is CASSLGQGTYGYTF.

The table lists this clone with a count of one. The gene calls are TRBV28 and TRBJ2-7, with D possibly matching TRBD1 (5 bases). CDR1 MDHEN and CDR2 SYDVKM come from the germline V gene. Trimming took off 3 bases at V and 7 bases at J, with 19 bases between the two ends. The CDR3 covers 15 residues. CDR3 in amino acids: CASSLSGAVGREQYF. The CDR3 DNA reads TGTGCCAGCAGTTTGAGTGGGGCGGTGGGTCGGGAGCAGTACTTC.

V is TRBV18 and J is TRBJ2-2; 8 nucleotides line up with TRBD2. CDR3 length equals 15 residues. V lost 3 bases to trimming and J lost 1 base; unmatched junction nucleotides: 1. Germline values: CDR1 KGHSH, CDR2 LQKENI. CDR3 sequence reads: CASSPTSENTGELFF. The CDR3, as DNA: TGTGCCAGCTCACCGACTAGCGAGAACACCGGGGAGCTGTTTTTT.

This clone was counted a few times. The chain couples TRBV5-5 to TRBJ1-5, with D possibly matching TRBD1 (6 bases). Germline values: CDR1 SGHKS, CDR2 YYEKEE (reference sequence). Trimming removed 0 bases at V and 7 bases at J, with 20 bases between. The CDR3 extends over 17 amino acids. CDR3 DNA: TGTGCCAGCAGCTTGGGGCCGGACTCAGGGGCGAGACAGCCCCAGCATTTT. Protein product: CASSLGPDSGARQPQHF.

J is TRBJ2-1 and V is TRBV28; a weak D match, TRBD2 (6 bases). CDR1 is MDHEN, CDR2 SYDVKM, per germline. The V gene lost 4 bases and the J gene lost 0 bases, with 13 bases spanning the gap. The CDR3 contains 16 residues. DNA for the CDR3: TGTGCCAGCAGTTCGGGAGCGGCAAGCTCCTACAATGAGCAGTTCTTC. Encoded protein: CASSSGAASSYNEQFF.

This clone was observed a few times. The CDR3 here is CASVRTGWVPYEQYF. As DNA, the CDR3 is TGTGCCAGCGTTAGGACAGGGTGGGTACCCTACGAGCAGTACTTC. This rearrangement joins TRBV2 to TRBJ2-7; 8 nucleotides agree with TRBD1. The J segment lost 2 bases and the V segment lost 8 bases, leaving 11 bases of the junction unmatched. The CDR3 length is 15 residues. Germline V lookup: CDR1 SNHLY, CDR2 FYNNEI. The whole variable domain, remainder taken from reference TRBV2 and TRBJ2-7, is EPEVTQTPSHQVTQMGQEVILRCVPISNHLYFYWYRQILGQKVEFLVSFYNNEISEKSEIFDDQFSVERPDGSNFTLKIRSTKLEDSAMYFCASVRTGWVPYEQYFGPGTRLTVT.

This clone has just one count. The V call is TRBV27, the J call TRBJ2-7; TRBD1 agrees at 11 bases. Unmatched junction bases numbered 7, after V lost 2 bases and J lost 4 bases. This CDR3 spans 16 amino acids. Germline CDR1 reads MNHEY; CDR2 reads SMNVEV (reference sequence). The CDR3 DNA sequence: TGTGCCAGCAGTTTACTCGGGGACAGGGGGATATACGAGCAGTACTTC. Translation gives CASSLLGDRGIYEQYF.

The CDR3: CASSQNLAGYNEQFF. CDR3 in DNA: TGCGCCAGCAGCCAAAACCTAGCGGGCTACAATGAGCAGTTCTTC. The chain joins TRBV4-1 to TRBJ2-1; 8 nucleotides match TRBD2. The CDR3 has 15 residues. After removal of 2 bases from V and 3 bases from J, the junction contained 3 bases not matched to a gene. CDR1 and CDR2 (germline): MGHRA, YSYEKL.

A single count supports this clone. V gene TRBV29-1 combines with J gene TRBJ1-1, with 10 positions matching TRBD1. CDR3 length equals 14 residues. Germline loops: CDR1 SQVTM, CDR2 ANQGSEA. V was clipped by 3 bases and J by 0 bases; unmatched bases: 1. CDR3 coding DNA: TGCAGCGTTGAGACAGGGGGCTTGAACACTGAAGCTTTCTTT. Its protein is CSVETGGLNTEAFF.

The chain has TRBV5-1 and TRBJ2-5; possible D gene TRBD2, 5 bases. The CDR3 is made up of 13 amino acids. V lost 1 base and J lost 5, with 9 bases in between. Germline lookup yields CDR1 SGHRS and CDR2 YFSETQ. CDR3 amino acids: CASSLPSSETQYF. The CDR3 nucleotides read TGCGCCAGCAGCTTGCCTAGCTCGGAGACCCAGTACTTC.

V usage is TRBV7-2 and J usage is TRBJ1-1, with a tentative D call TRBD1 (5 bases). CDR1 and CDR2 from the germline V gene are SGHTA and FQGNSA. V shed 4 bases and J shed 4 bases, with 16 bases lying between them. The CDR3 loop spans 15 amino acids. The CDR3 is CASSSNRLGSTEAFF. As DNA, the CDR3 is TGTGCCAGCAGCTCAAACAGGCTCGGAAGCACTGAAGCTTTCTTT. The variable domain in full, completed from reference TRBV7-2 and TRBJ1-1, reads GAGVSQSPSNKVTEKGKDVELRCDPISGHTALYWYRQSLGQGLEFLIYFQGNSAPDKSGLPSDRFSAERTGGSVSTLTIQRTQQEDSAVYLCASSSNRLGSTEAFFGQGTRLTVV.

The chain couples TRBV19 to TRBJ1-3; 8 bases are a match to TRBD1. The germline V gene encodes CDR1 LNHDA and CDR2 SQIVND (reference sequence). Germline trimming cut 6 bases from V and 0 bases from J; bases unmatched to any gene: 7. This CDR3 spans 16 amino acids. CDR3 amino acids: CASRNLGTGSGNTIYF. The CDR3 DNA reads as TGTGCCAGTAGAAATCTTGGGACAGGCTCTGGAAACACCATATATTTT.

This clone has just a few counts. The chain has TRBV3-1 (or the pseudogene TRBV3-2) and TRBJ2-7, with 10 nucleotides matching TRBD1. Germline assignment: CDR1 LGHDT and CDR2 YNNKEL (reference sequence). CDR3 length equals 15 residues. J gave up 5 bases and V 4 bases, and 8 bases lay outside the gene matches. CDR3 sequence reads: CASSPLWTGGNEQYF. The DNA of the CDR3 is TGTGCCAGCAGCCCCCTGTGGACAGGGGGGAACGAGCAGTACTTC.

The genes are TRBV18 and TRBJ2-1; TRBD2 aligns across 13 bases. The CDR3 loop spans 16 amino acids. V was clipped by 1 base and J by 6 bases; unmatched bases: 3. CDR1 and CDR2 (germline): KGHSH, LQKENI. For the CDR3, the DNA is TGTGCCAGCTCACCACTCGGGACTAGCGGGGCCAATGAGCAGTTCTTC. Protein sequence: CASSPLGTSGANEQFF.